Included here is one T cell receptor (beta chain) sequence, with context. Enrolled during active infection, Seattle patients were then followed longitudinally. The data were taken from a study of blood T cell repertoires in COVID-19. Study-wide context: The origin of the acute and convalescent COVID-19 samples was the United States, Italy and Spain.

The assay was immunoSEQ multiplex PCR, and TCRdb's table has in-frame clones only and misses some. The repertoire holds around 170,000 clones, roughly 86% seen once, with under 0.65% in the top ten. This CDR3 has 20 amino acids. The sequencing sample was made of peripheral blood. The TCR sequence derives from a man aged 55-75 years with COVID-19, enrolled during active disease. The chain carries TRBV21-1 and TRBJ1-6; TRBD1 is taken as the D call from the table, unchecked against the DNA. TRBV21-1 is termed a pseudogene. The CDR3 nucleotides are TGTGCCAGCAGCAAATTTAGTAACGATGCAGGGGGCTCCTATAATTCACCCCTCCACTTT. Residues: CASSKFSNDAGGSYNSPLHF.